This T cell receptor (beta chain) originates from a study of T cell repertoires in cytomegalovirus infection. TCRdb analysed the reads with MiXCR anew, one entry per CDR3 protein. This table has 500,000 or so distinct CDR3 sequences, about 15% appearing once. Germline CDR1 reads SGHNT; CDR2 reads YYREEE (reference sequence). V gave up 3 bases and J gave up 1 base; unmatched junction bases: 1. The length of the CDR3 is 15 residues. This chain connects TRBV5-4 to TRBJ2-7, with TRBD2 identical over 13 bases. Sequenced material: CD8+ T cells from PBMCs. This receptor was obtained from a human donor in good health (CMV status not recorded). Some clones in this sample may be carry-over from other donors' samples. CDR3 loop: CASSWGLAGSYEQYF. For the CDR3, the DNA is TGTGCCAGCAGCTGGGGACTAGCGGGGTCCTACGAGCAGTACTTC.